The 8 T cell receptor beta chains presented below share a single source sample, sequenced in a study of PD-1 blockade in classical Hodgkin lymphoma. Profiled with immunoSEQ multiplex PCR; TCRdb holds only in-frame clones, not every one. This table has around 70,000 clones, 71% appearing once. Relapse after autologous stem cell transplantation occurred in every patient, and brentuximab vedotin exposure varied. The sequencing here drew on peripheral blood mononuclear cells (PBMCs), taken before the second cycle of nivolumab. These receptors originate from a human donor with classical Hodgkin lymphoma.

This chain joins TRBV18 and TRBJ1-2; TRBD1 might be the D (5 bases). The V end was cut by 4 bases, the J end by 0 bases, with 24 bases between. This CDR3 is 19 amino acids long. Germline-derived CDR1 and CDR2 are KGHSH and LQKENI. This CDR3 reads CASSHKNPGTDTANYGYTF. The CDR3 DNA reads as TGTGCCAGCTCACACAAAAACCCCGGGACGGATACAGCTAACTATGGCTACACCTTC.

In its sample, this clone was seen a few times. V gene TRBV12-5 combines with J gene TRBJ2-6, with TRBD2 matching over 9 bases. This CDR3 has 16 amino acids. In germline, CDR1 is LGHNT, CDR2 FRNRAP. V lost 5 bases to trimming and J lost 1 base; unmatched junction nucleotides: 3. DNA of the CDR3: TGTGCTAGTGGTCCCGCGGGGGGGTCTGGGGCCAACGTCCTGACTTTC. This translates into CASGPAGGSGANVLTF.

The count of this clone is one. The genes are TRBV29-1 and TRBJ1-3; tentatively, D is TRBD1 (5 bases). V was clipped by 0 bases and J by 2 bases, with 8 bases between them. The germline gives CDR1 SQVTM, CDR2 ANQGSEA. This CDR3 is built from 14 residues. CDR3 residues: CSVEDRQPGNTIYF. The CDR3 nucleotides read TGCAGCGTTGAAGATCGACAGCCTGGAAACACCATATATTTT.

This clone has a handful of counts. The V gene is TRBV6-6, the J gene TRBJ1-5; D is ambiguous. CDR1 is MNHNY and CDR2 is SVGAGI in the germline V gene (reference sequence). V shed 0 bases and J shed 7 bases, with 7 bases lying between them. The CDR3 runs 13 residues. CDR3 DNA: TGTGCCAGCAGTTACTCGAAGGGCCAGCCCCAGCATTTT. Its protein is CASSYSKGQPQHF.

The V and J genes are TRBV6-7 and TRBJ1-2, with D unresolved. TRBV6-7 is classed as an ORF, of uncertain function. The CDR3 totals 18 residues. V was pared by 0 bases and J by 8 bases, with 25 bases between. CDR3 protein: CASSYSSHSDSLPRGYTF. CDR3 nucleotide sequence: TGTGCCAGCAGTTACTCGAGTCACAGTGACTCTCTACCGAGGGGCTACACCTTC.

This chain uses TRBV28 with TRBJ1-2; 9 bases map to TRBD1. Looked up from germline, CDR1 is MDHEN and CDR2 is SYDVKM. Unmatched junction bases numbered 7, after V lost 7 bases and J lost 7 bases. The CDR3 covers 13 residues. The CDR3 DNA is TGTGCCAGCACCCTTGGGACAGGGTCTGGCTACACCTTC. Its translation: CASTLGTGSGYTF.

The chain has TRBV28 and TRBJ1-2; no firm D call. This CDR3 region has 12 residues. Deletions cut 5 bases from V and 7 bases from J, with 11 bases between. CDR1 MDHEN and CDR2 SYDVKM come from the germline V gene. The CDR3: CASSPLGVGYTF. The CDR3 DNA reads TGTGCCAGCAGTCCACTGGGCGTTGGCTACACCTTC.

This chain joins TRBV6-1 and TRBJ1-1; D unclear. Germline V gene data show CDR1 as MNHNS and CDR2 as SASEGT. Deletions cut 2 bases from V and 4 bases from J, with 17 bases between. CDR3 length: 16 residues. CDR3 nucleotide sequence: TGTGCCAGCAGTGAACCCCCCAGGACGGGCCCCACTGAAGCTTTCTTT. Its protein is CASSEPPRTGPTEAFF.